This T cell receptor beta chain was identified in a study of blood T cell repertoires in COVID-19. About the research overall: Samples taken during acute and convalescent COVID-19 were collected in the United States, Italy and Spain. The cDNA or gDNA used as material had been derived from T cells, B-cell-depleted T cells, or PBMCs.

Repertoires were generated with immunoSEQ multiplex PCR, while TCRdb's copy carries only in-frame clones and drops some. The sample consists of about 250,000 clones, approximately 84% of them appearing once. Germline CDR1 is WSHSY and CDR2 is SAAADI. V lost 9 bases, J lost 7 bases, and 12 bases stayed unmatched. CDR3 length: 14 residues. The chain is built from TRBV10-2 and TRBJ2-1; 7 nucleotides align to TRBD1. The source material was peripheral blood. This TCR came from a man aged 50 or older with active or convalescent COVID-19. CDR3 region: CASVGATGWNEQFF. The CDR3 DNA reads as TGCGCCAGTGTCGGGGCGACAGGGTGGAATGAGCAGTTCTTC.